These 2 T cell receptor beta chains came from one sample sequenced in a study of CXCR3-negative and CXCR3-positive naive CD8 T cells. The study's findings and limits: Higher TRB CDR3 hydrophobicity marked CXCR3-positive naive cells relative to CXCR3-negative naive cells.

Their cognate antigens are unknown. Libraries of TRB cDNA were made by 5' RACE and carried UMIs. TCRdb reprocessed the 5' RACE reads and reports one entry per CDR3 protein, with no DNA. The sample table includes about 120,000 distinct CDR3 sequences. The sample was naive CXCR3+ CD8+ T cells from blood. Subset of the sample: CD45RO-CCR7+CD27+CD95- naive CD8+ T cells expressing CXCR3 (TNR3+). The receptors come from a human donor in good health. Some clones in this sample may be carry-over from other donors' samples.

This chain uses TRBV29-1 with TRBJ1-1; the TRBD1 assignment by TCRdb is unverifiable without DNA. Germline V gives CDR1 SQVTM, CDR2 ANQGSEA. The CDR3 totals 14 residues. The CDR3 region is CSVETGQGGTEAFF. The complete variable domain, with remaining parts taken from reference TRBV29-1 and TRBJ1-1, reads SAVISQKPSRDICQRGTSLTIQCQVDSQVTMMFWYRQQPGQSLTLIATANQGSEATYESGFVIDKFPISRPNLTFSTLTVSNMSPEDSSIYLCSVETGQGGTEAFFGQGTRLTVV.

The chain carries TRBV5-6 and TRBJ2-3. The CDR3 has 16 residues. Germline lookup yields CDR1 SGHDT and CDR2 YYEEEE. This CDR3 is CASSLPGMTLDDTQYF.